This T cell receptor (beta chain) came from a study of shared clonotypes between healthy human individuals. Among the donors, all were Caucasian adults who lived in Nashville, Tennessee. At deep level, the assay was performed. Researchers sequenced unsorted PBMC DNA using ten immunoSEQ deep assay plates. The data were produced by immunoSEQ multiplex PCR, yet TCRdb's version contains in-frame clones alone and is incomplete. The table includes about 490,000 clones, approximately 80% detected once. V was pared by 5 bases and J by 8 bases, with 23 bases between. The CDR3 totals 16 residues. The germline gives CDR1 MDHEN, CDR2 SYDVKM.

This chain connects TRBV28 to TRBJ2-3, with D unclear. Sequenced material: PBMCs. This clonotype was sampled from a woman aged 40 to 50 in good health. Some clones in this sample may be carry-over from other donors' samples. CDR3 protein: CASSPMQDPRPGTQYF. CDR3 DNA: TGTGCCAGCAGTCCCATGCAGGACCCCCGACCGGGTACGCAGTATTTT. The variable domain in full, completed from reference TRBV28 and TRBJ2-3, reads DVKVTQSSRYLVKRTGEKVFLECVQDMDHENMFWYRQDPGLGLRLIYFSYDVKMKEKGDIPEGYSVSREKKERFSLILESASTNQTSMYLCASSPMQDPRPGTQYFGPGTRLTVL.